This TCR beta chain was retrieved from a study of T cell changes during pregnancy in multiple sclerosis (dated by TCRdb to 2018 to 2020). As for the study more broadly: The study looked at changes in the T cell repertoire across pregnancy in women with multiple sclerosis.

CDR1 and CDR2 were assigned from the germline V gene (reference sequence) as LNHDA and SQIVND. The CDR3, cysteine through phenylalanine, is 14 amino acids long. The only DNA kept is the CDR3, 42 bases in frame from the first base. For this chain, trimming is 3 bases at the V end and 6 bases at the J end, and the number of junction bases without a gene match is 3. The library was built by means of the immunoSEQ multiplex PCR assay. In TCRdb, the immuneACCESS table is reduced to in-frame sequences with V and J assigned. These tables do not hold every clone; where another copy was compared, an unresolved V gene accounts for under half, and the others remain unexplained. In all, the sample holds about 61,000 clones, and around 89% of those were seen once. The biggest ten clones account for roughly 0.89% of the sample. Details on this clone: What this receptor recognizes is not known. Base quality data are lacking; no much larger clone is found one base away.

This material consisted of peripheral blood, taken in the first trimester of pregnancy. The V gene is TRBV19 and the J gene is TRBJ2-7, with 12 bases in between that match TRBD1. This TCR was recovered from a female donor in good health, enrolled as a control in a pregnancy study. The CDR3 reads CASSMPGQGAEQYF. The DNA is as follows: TGTGCCAGTAGTATGCCGGGACAGGGGGCCGAGCAGTACTTC.